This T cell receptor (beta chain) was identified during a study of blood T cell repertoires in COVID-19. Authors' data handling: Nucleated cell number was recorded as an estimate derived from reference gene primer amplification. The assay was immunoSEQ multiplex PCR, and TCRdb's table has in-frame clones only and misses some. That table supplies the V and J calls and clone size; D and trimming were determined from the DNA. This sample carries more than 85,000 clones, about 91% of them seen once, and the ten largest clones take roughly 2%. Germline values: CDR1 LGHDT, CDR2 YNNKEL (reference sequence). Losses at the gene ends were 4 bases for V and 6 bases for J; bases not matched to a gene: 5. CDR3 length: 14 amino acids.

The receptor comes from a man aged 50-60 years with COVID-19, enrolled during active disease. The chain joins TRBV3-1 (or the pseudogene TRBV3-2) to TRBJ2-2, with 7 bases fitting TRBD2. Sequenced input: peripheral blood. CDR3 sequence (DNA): TGTGCCAGCAGCCCTAGCGGTGGAGCCGGGGAGCTGTTTTTT. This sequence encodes CASSPSGGAGELFF.